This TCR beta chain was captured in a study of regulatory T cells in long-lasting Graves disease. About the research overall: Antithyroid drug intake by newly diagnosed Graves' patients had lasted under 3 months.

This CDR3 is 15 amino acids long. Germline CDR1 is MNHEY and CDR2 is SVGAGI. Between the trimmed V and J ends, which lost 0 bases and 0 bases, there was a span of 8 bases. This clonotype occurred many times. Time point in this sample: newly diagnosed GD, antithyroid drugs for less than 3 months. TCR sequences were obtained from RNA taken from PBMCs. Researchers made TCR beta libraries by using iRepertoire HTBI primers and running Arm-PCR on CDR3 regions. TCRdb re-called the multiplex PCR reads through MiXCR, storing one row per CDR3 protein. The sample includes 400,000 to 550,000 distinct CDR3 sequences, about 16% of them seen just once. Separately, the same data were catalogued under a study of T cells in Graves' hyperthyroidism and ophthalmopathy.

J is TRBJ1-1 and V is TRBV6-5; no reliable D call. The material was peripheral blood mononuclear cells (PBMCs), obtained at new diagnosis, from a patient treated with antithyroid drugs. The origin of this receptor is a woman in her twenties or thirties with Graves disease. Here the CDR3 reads CASSYSPGVNTEAFF. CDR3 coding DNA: TGTGCCAGCAGTTACTCCCCCGGGGTGAACACTGAAGCTTTCTTT.